This entry lists 29 T cell receptor beta chains sequenced from one sample in a study of breast tumors, draining lymph nodes, adjacent tissues. TCRdb processed the multiplex PCR reads anew with MiXCR; each CDR3 protein has one entry. This sample has 60,000 to 75,000 distinct CDR3 sequences; around 60% occur once, and the top ten carry around 19%. The source material was breast tumor tissue. Every receptor here comes from a female donor with breast cancer. Some clones in this sample may be carry-over from other donors' samples.

This clonotype was seen only a few times. One end of the junction varies from germline; a read error may be responsible. The chain has TRBV7-6 and TRBJ1-6; tentatively, D is TRBD1 (5 bases). From germline, CDR1 is SGHVS and CDR2 FNYEAQ. CDR3 length: 16 amino acids. CDR3 nucleotide sequence: TGTGCCAGCAGTTATTGTCAGGGTCTTAATAATTCGCCCCTCCACTTT. Its translation: CASSYCQGLNNSPLHF. Full variable domain (rest looked up from reference TRBV7-6 and TRBJ1-6): GAGVSQSPRYKVTKRGQDVALRCDPISGHVSLYWYRQALGQGPEFLTYFNYEAQQDKSGLPNDRFSAERPEGSISTLTIQRTEQRDSAMYRCASSYCQGLNNSPLHFGNGTRLTVT.

The genes are TRBV7-2 and TRBJ2-7; TRBD2 matches 11 bases. V was clipped by 5 bases and J by 5 bases; unmatched bases: 8. The CDR3 runs 15 residues. Germline CDR1 is SGHTA and CDR2 is FQGNSA. The CDR3 is CASSPGTSGRDEQYF. The CDR3 DNA is TGTGCCAGCAGCCCAGGGACTAGCGGACGGGACGAGCAGTACTTC. Using reference TRBV7-2 and TRBJ2-7 for the parts outside the CDR3, the full variable domain is GAGVSQSPSNKVTEKGKDVELRCDPISGHTALYWYRQSLGQGLEFLIYFQGNSAPDKSGLPSDRFSAERTGGSVSTLTIQRTQQEDSAVYLCASSPGTSGRDEQYFGPGTRLTVT.

This clonotype has a single count. The chain uses TRBV12-3 or TRBV12-4 and TRBJ1-6, with TRBD1 matching 8 bases. Trimming at V came to 7 bases and at J to 7 bases, leaving 6 bases not matched to a gene. CDR3 length: 14 residues. CDR3 sequence: CASTSGQGNSPLHF. For the CDR3, the DNA is TGTGCCAGCACCTCCGGACAGGGAAATTCACCCCTCCACTTT.

The V gene is TRBV7-8, the J gene TRBJ2-5; possible D gene TRBD2, 5 bases. The germline V and J ends were trimmed by 4 bases and 13 bases, with 19 bases remaining between them. Germline V gene sequence: CDR1 SGHVS, CDR2 FQNEAQ. CDR3 length: 13 amino acids. The CDR3 bases are TGTGCCAGCAGCTCAGCGGCGGGCCATCGCCGGTACTTC. This sequence encodes CASSSAAGHRRYF.

This clonotype was seen at least ten times. The V gene is TRBV12-3 or TRBV12-4, the J gene TRBJ1-2; D might be TRBD1 (5 bases). CDR3 length: 12 amino acids. V dropped 3 bases and J dropped 8 bases, with 10 bases sitting between them. The CDR3 region is CASSFGGGGYTF. The CDR3 DNA is TGTGCCAGCAGTTTTGGGGGTGGCGGCTACACCTTC.

This chain joins TRBV2 and TRBJ1-1; no firm D call. The CDR3 has 14 residues. V dropped 7 bases and J dropped 1 base, with 13 bases sitting between them. The germline CDR1 and CDR2 sequences are SNHLY and FYNNEI. The CDR3 region is CASTVSGGNTEAFF. CDR3 coding DNA: TGTGCCAGCACCGTGTCCGGCGGGAACACTGAAGCTTTCTTT.

The table lists this clonotype with many counts. The V call is TRBV10-3, the J call TRBJ2-1, with D unclear. Trimming pared 0 bases from V and 6 bases from J, leaving 6 bases between. The CDR3 totals 13 residues. Germline CDR1 and CDR2: ENHRY and SYGVKD. The CDR3 spells CAISESLGNEQFF. In DNA, the CDR3 is TGTGCCATCAGTGAGTCGTTAGGCAATGAGCAGTTCTTC.

As regards this clonotype: A much larger clone differs by one base, so this may be a read error. The chain links TRBV6-5 to TRBJ2-7; D may be TRBD1 (6 bases). Germline CDR1 MNHEY, CDR2 SVGAGI. This CDR3 is 13 amino acids long. Trimming pared 5 bases from V and 5 bases from J, leaving 13 bases between. CDR3 DNA sequence: TGTGCCAGCAGTCACCAGGGGTTCAACGAGCAGTACTTC. Residues: CASSHQGFNEQYF.

About this clonotype: The conserved phenylalanine or tryptophan is not found at the CDR3 terminus, so this likely reflects a read error. This chain joins TRBV29-1 and TRBJ2-1, with 7 positions matching TRBD2. The ends lost 4 bases at V and 6 bases at J; junction bases unmatched: 18. Germline CDR1 and CDR2: SQVTM and ANQGSEA. The CDR3 runs to 17 residues. In DNA, the CDR3 is TGCAGCGTTGTTTACTACTTAGGGGAGGGGCGGGGCAATGAGCAGTTCTGC. Its translation: CSVVYYLGEGRGNEQFC.

Many counts were recorded for this clonotype. The chain combines TRBV27 with TRBJ2-2, with D maybe TRBD2 (5 bases). Germline loops: CDR1 MNHEY, CDR2 SMNVEV (reference sequence). This CDR3 comprises 17 residues. V gave up 0 bases and J gave up 5 bases, with 16 bases separating them. CDR3 in amino acids: CASSLSIWARETGELFF. CDR3 nucleotide sequence: TGTGCCAGCAGTTTATCGATTTGGGCGAGGGAAACCGGGGAGCTGTTTTTT.

The chain links TRBV30 to TRBJ1-4; 10 bases match TRBD1. CDR3 length: 15 amino acids. V shed 3 bases and J 5 bases; nucleotides not matched to a gene: 6. Germline V gives CDR1 GTSNPN, CDR2 SVGIG (reference sequence). CDR3 region: CAWSLTGGLNEKLFF. CDR3 nucleotide sequence: TGTGCCTGGAGCCTGACAGGGGGCCTCAATGAAAAACTGTTTTTT.

This clonotype has a count of ten or more. J is TRBJ2-3 and V is TRBV6-6; D gene ambiguous. The ends were cut back, 7 bases at V and 0 bases at J, with 8 bases in the middle. Germline loops: CDR1 MNHNY, CDR2 SVGAGI (reference sequence). This CDR3 is built from 13 residues. CDR3 in DNA: TGTGCCAGCAAATCCCCCAGCACAGATACGCAGTATTTT. Its translation is CASKSPSTDTQYF.

The chain links TRBV30 to TRBJ1-6, with D unresolved. Looked up from germline, CDR1 is GTSNPN and CDR2 is SVGIG (reference sequence). CDR3 length: 13 amino acids. V was trimmed by 0 bases and J by 9 bases, leaving 9 bases between them. CDR3 bases: TGTGCCTGGAGTGTGGTTAGTGGTTCACCCCTCCACTTT. It yields the protein CAWSVVSGSPLHF.

The V and J genes are TRBV5-1 and TRBJ2-3, with D perhaps matching TRBD2 (5 bases). This CDR3 has 13 amino acids. Germline CDR1 SGHRS, CDR2 YFSETQ. The V end was cut by 5 bases, the J end by 4 bases, with 11 bases between. CDR3 region: CASSTQEADTQYF. The CDR3 DNA is TGCGCCAGCAGTACGCAGGAGGCAGATACGCAGTATTTT.

With respect to this clonotype: Germline is not matched at one junction end, which may reflect a read error. This chain joins TRBV12-3 or TRBV12-4 and TRBJ1-2; D unresolved. CDR3 size: 14 residues. CDR3 sequence reads: CASSMEGSPVGHTF. CDR3 in DNA: TGTGCCAGCAGTATGGAGGGATCGCCGGTTGGCCACACCTTC.

This clonotype occurred many times. The J gene is TRBJ1-3, the V gene TRBV18; TRBD1 agrees at 8 bases. Germline-derived CDR1 and CDR2 are KGHSH and LQKENI. The CDR3 length is 14 residues. V lost 5 bases, J lost 4 bases, and 4 bases stayed unmatched. The CDR3 coding sequence is TGTGCCAGCTCAAACCGGGACAGGGGAAACACCATATATTTT. Translating gives CASSNRDRGNTIYF.

This clonotype was counted ten times or more. J is TRBJ2-3 and V is TRBV7-2; D may be TRBD2 (5 bases). The CDR3 sequence is 15 residues long. Trimming removed 5 bases at V and 1 base at J, with 13 bases between. Germline lookup yields CDR1 SGHTA and CDR2 FQGNSA. CDR3 nucleotides: TGTGCCAGCAGCCCCCTTACCGGGGGCACAGATACGCAGTATTTT. It is translated as CASSPLTGGTDTQYF.

This clonotype was counted ten times or more. This chain connects TRBV5-8 to TRBJ2-7; 7 nucleotides match TRBD1. The CDR3 has 14 residues. Germline V gene sequence: CDR1 SGHTS, CDR2 YDEGEE. V lost 4 bases to trimming and J lost 4 bases; unmatched junction nucleotides: 8. CDR3 protein: CASSPSTGAYEQYF. CDR3 DNA sequence: TGTGCCAGCAGCCCGAGCACAGGGGCGTACGAGCAGTACTTC.

This clonotype was seen many times. This chain links TRBV12-3 or TRBV12-4 with TRBJ1-2; TRBD1 is a possible D gene (5 bases). This CDR3 comprises 12 residues. V was trimmed by 7 bases and J by 4 bases, leaving 10 bases between them. Here the CDR3 reads CASTAGSYGYTF. The CDR3 nucleotides read TGTGCCAGCACGGCAGGGAGCTATGGCTACACCTTC.

In its sample, this clonotype was seen once. The chain recombines TRBV7-8 with TRBJ2-3; TRBD2 aligns across 8 bases. With V trimmed by 5 bases and J by 0 bases, 4 bases remained unmatched. The CDR3 totals 15 residues. Germline V gene data show CDR1 as SGHVS and CDR2 as FQNEAQ. CDR3 DNA sequence: TGTGCCAGCAGCCGCCGGGGGGGGAGCACAGATACGCAGTATTTT. This codes for CASSRRGGSTDTQYF.

This clonotype was observed once. V is TRBV2 and J is TRBJ2-5; 8 nucleotides match TRBD2. Germline CDR1 reads SNHLY; CDR2 reads FYNNEI. The CDR3 is 16 amino acids. The V segment lost 1 base and the J segment 2 bases; nucleotides outside the gene matches: 6. CDR3: CASSEGGVAGQETQYF. The CDR3 bases are TGTGCCAGCAGTGAAGGGGGTGTAGCGGGACAAGAGACCCAGTACTTC.

This clonotype has just one count. The chain links TRBV19 to TRBJ1-2; weak D call: TRBD1 (6 bases). The CDR3 totals 14 residues. The ends were cut back, 6 bases at V and 1 base at J, with 12 bases in the middle. Germline values: CDR1 LNHDA, CDR2 SQIVND (reference sequence). Here the CDR3 DNA reads TGTGCCAGTAGGTTCCACAGGGATAACTATGGCTACACCTTC. This encodes CASRFHRDNYGYTF.

V usage is TRBV6-1 and J usage is TRBJ1-2; the match to TRBD1 covers 9 bases. The length of the CDR3 is 14 residues. Germline V CDR1 and CDR2: MNHNS, SASEGT. V shed 3 bases, J shed 13 bases, and the junction held 12 bases outside the gene matches. The CDR3 DNA sequence: TGTGCCAGCAGTGATTGGACGGGACAGGGCGTTCCCACCTTC. Its protein product is CASSDWTGQGVPTF.

This chain links TRBV28 with TRBJ1-2; D is possibly TRBD1 (6 bases). This CDR3 has 16 residues. Germline-derived CDR1 and CDR2 are MDHEN and SYDVKM. The ends were cut back, 6 bases at V and 3 bases at J, with 20 bases in the middle. CDR3 in amino acids: CASRLMRGAYDYGYTF. The CDR3 nucleotides read TGTGCCAGCAGACTAATGCGGGGGGCCTATGACTATGGCTACACCTTC.

This clonotype came up many times. The V call is TRBV4-2, the J call TRBJ1-2; no firm D call. Between the trimmed V and J ends, which lost 1 base and 1 base, there was a span of 10 bases. Germline loops: CDR1 LGHNA, CDR2 YNFKEQ. The CDR3 is 15 amino acids. The CDR3 sequence: CASSQGSPDNYGYTF. The CDR3 DNA follows: TGTGCCAGCAGCCAAGGCTCGCCGGATAACTATGGCTACACCTTC.

J is TRBJ1-3 and V is TRBV7-2; 7 bases are shared with TRBD1. V was pared by 4 bases and J by 0 bases, with 6 bases of the junction left unmatched. CDR1 and CDR2 from the germline V gene are SGHTA and FQGNSA. The CDR3 extends over 16 amino acids. In DNA, the CDR3 is TGTGCCAGCAGCTCCAGGGACAGCTTCTCTGGAAACACCATATATTTT. Translation gives CASSSRDSFSGNTIYF. The full variable domain, in which reference TRBV7-2 and TRBJ1-3 provide the parts outside the CDR3, is GAGVSQSPSNKVTEKGKDVELRCDPISGHTALYWYRQSLGQGLEFLIYFQGNSAPDKSGLPSDRFSAERTGGSVSTLTIQRTQQEDSAVYLCASSSRDSFSGNTIYFGEGSWLTVV.

The chain links TRBV29-1 to TRBJ1-2, with TRBD1 identical over 7 bases. The V segment lost 3 bases and the J segment 11 bases; nucleotides outside the gene matches: 9. This CDR3 spans 12 amino acids. Germline CDR1 and CDR2: SQVTM and ANQGSEA. The CDR3 region has the DNA TGCAGCGTTGAGATATGGGACAGCCGATACACCTTC. Translating gives CSVEIWDSRYTF.

This chain links TRBV19 with TRBJ2-7; 9 nucleotides match TRBD2. With V trimmed by 2 bases and J by 2 bases, 4 bases remained unmatched. The CDR3 is 15 amino acids. Germline V CDR1 and CDR2: LNHDA, SQIVND (reference sequence). Written as DNA, the CDR3 is TGTGCCAGTAGTATAACGCTAGCGGGAACCTACGAGCAGTACTTC. This gives the protein CASSITLAGTYEQYF.

Worth noting for this clonotype: At one boundary the junction diverges from the germline segment, which might be a read error. The chain is built from TRBV7-2 and TRBJ2-7; 9 positions agree with TRBD2. There are 15 residues in the CDR3. Germline V gene data show CDR1 as SGHTA and CDR2 as FQGNSA. The CDR3 region is CASSYKAGGSYGQYF. DNA of the CDR3: TGTGCCAGCAGCTACAAAGCGGGAGGCTCCTACGGGCAGTACTTC.